These 21 T cell receptor beta chains share one sample of origin, sequenced in a study of T cell responses to AZD1222 COVID-19 vaccine. Produced via immunoSEQ multiplex PCR; TCRdb's table is partial and in-frame only. The sample records 75,000 to 100,000 clones, roughly 90% being singletons. The starting material was peripheral blood, obtained on day 0 of AZD1222 vaccination. The receptors were sampled from an adult in good health.

The chain joins TRBV7-9 to TRBJ2-2; 9 bases line up with TRBD1. The CDR3 is 15 residues long. V was clipped by 7 bases and J by 6 bases; unmatched bases: 9. The germline CDR1 and CDR2 sequences are SEHNR and FQNEAQ (reference sequence). CDR3 sequence: CASNEGQGLPGELFF. In DNA form, the CDR3 reads TGTGCCAGCAACGAAGGACAGGGGTTGCCCGGGGAGCTGTTTTTT.

This clone was seen just once. The chain has TRBV7-8 and TRBJ2-5; D is perhaps TRBD2 (5 bases). V dropped 3 bases and J dropped 5 bases, with 10 bases sitting between them. This CDR3 is built from 13 residues. Germline loops: CDR1 SGHVS, CDR2 FQNEAQ. CDR3 coding DNA: TGTGCCAGCAGCTTCTTACTAGGGGAGACCCAGTACTTC. Its protein is CASSFLLGETQYF.

The chain combines TRBV27 with TRBJ2-3; no reliable D call. V lost 0 bases and J 1 base, leaving 5 bases between the germline ends. Germline CDR1 MNHEY, CDR2 SMNVEV (reference sequence). The CDR3 covers 14 residues. DNA for the CDR3: TGTGCCAGCAGTTTATCGGCGGGCACAGATACGCAGTATTTT. This translates into CASSLSAGTDTQYF.

The chain links TRBV12-5 to TRBJ1-3, with 7 nucleotides matching TRBD1. This CDR3 is 14 amino acids long. V was clipped by 4 bases and J by 2 bases; unmatched bases: 2. Germline-derived CDR1 and CDR2 are LGHNT and FRNRAP. CDR3 protein: CASGSGQPGNTIYF. DNA of the CDR3: TGTGCTAGTGGTTCGGGACAGCCTGGAAACACCATATATTTT.

CDR3 DNA sequence: TGCAGCGTTGGGTGGGGCAGGGAGGATGAGCAGTTCTTC. Translation gives CSVGWGREDEQFF. This chain uses TRBV29-1 with TRBJ2-1; maybe TRBD2 (6 bases). The length of the CDR3 is 13 residues. Trimming took off 4 bases at V and 8 bases at J, with 15 bases between the two ends. Germline V lookup: CDR1 SQVTM, CDR2 ANQGSEA.

The J gene is TRBJ2-2, the V gene TRBV27; tentative D call: TRBD2 (5 bases). The CDR3 is made up of 15 amino acids. V shed 3 bases and J shed 3 bases, with 11 bases lying between them. Germline CDR1 reads MNHEY; CDR2 reads SMNVEV (reference sequence). Written as DNA, the CDR3 is TGTGCCAGCAGTTTTGAGGGCCCGCACACCGGGGAGCTGTTTTTT. Translated, it gives CASSFEGPHTGELFF.

The chain uses TRBV5-1 and TRBJ1-5; maybe TRBD1 (6 bases). The CDR3 is made up of 15 amino acids. Trimming cost V 4 bases and J 3 bases, with 14 bases left between them. Germline CDR1 reads SGHRS; CDR2 reads YFSETQ. The CDR3 loop is CASSQDTGPNQPQHF. The CDR3 DNA reads TGCGCCAGCAGCCAAGATACAGGGCCCAATCAGCCCCAGCATTTT.

The rearrangement joins TRBV6-5 to TRBJ1-6; D is unclear. Per the germline V gene, CDR1 is MNHEY and CDR2 is SVGAGI. V was clipped by 2 bases and J by 5 bases, with 4 bases between them. This CDR3 spans 13 amino acids. CDR3 sequence reads: CASSYGDNSPLHF. CDR3 DNA: TGTGCCAGCAGTTACGGAGATAATTCACCCCTCCACTTT.

V is TRBV7-6 and J is TRBJ1-1; tentatively, D is TRBD1 (5 bases). CDR1 and CDR2 (germline): SGHVS, FNYEAQ. This CDR3 is 12 amino acids long. The V and J ends lost 5 bases and 8 bases respectively, with 12 bases between them. CDR3 DNA sequence: TGTGCCAGCAGCGGGGCCGGAAGGGAAGCTTTCTTT. Amino acid sequence: CASSGAGREAFF.

The rearrangement joins TRBV27 to TRBJ1-6; no clear D. V lost 6 bases and J lost 7, with 13 bases in between. The CDR3 is 14 residues long. CDR1 MNHEY and CDR2 SMNVEV come from the germline V gene (reference sequence). The CDR3 loop reads CASSLQGWNSPLHF. The CDR3 coding sequence is TGTGCCAGCAGCCTGCAAGGTTGGAATTCACCCCTCCACTTT.

The chain joins TRBV3-1 (or the pseudogene TRBV3-2) to TRBJ1-1; tentative D call: TRBD1 (5 bases). Germline V CDR1 and CDR2: LGHDT, YNNKEL (reference sequence). The CDR3 is 14 amino acids. Trimming took off 0 bases at V and 9 bases at J, with 14 bases between the two ends. The CDR3 bases are TGTGCCAGCAGCCAAGAAGGGGCCATGACCCAAGCTTTCTTT. Translated, it gives CASSQEGAMTQAFF.

This chain links TRBV6-6 with TRBJ2-7; 10 nucleotides match TRBD2. V was clipped by 5 bases and J by 5 bases; unmatched bases: 9. The CDR3 spans 15 residues. CDR1 is MNHNY, CDR2 SVGAGI, per germline (reference sequence). The chain's CDR3 is CASSTSGGAYHEQYF. CDR3 in DNA: TGTGCCAGCAGTACCAGCGGGGGGGCCTACCACGAGCAGTACTTC.

Here the CDR3 DNA reads TGTGCCAGCAGCCGGATACAATATTCCGAGCAGTACTTC. Protein sequence: CASSRIQYSEQYF. The rearrangement joins TRBV3-1 (or the pseudogene TRBV3-2) to TRBJ2-7, with D uncertain. The CDR3 covers 13 residues. Germline V gene lookup returns CDR1 LGHDT and CDR2 YNNKEL (reference sequence). V lost 4 bases and J 6 bases, leaving 13 bases between the germline ends.

The gene calls are TRBV7-2 and TRBJ1-1, with D possibly matching TRBD1 (5 bases). Germline CDR1 reads SGHTA; CDR2 reads FQGNSA. This CDR3 is 12 amino acids long. Trimming stripped 5 bases from V and 1 base from J, with 5 bases between. CDR3 in amino acids: CASSRGNTEAFF. DNA for the CDR3: TGTGCCAGCAGCAGGGGGAACACTGAAGCTTTCTTT.

This clone appeared a single time. The CDR3 bases are TGTGCCAGCAGGGCGGGGGCACCCACTGAAGCTTTCTTT. Its protein is CASRAGAPTEAFF. The gene calls are TRBV6-5 and TRBJ1-1; D might be TRBD1 (6 bases). CDR1 and CDR2 (germline): MNHEY, SVGAGI. This CDR3 is 13 amino acids long. Between the trimmed V and J ends, which lost 6 bases and 4 bases, there was a span of 12 bases.

The V call is TRBV19, the J call TRBJ2-3, with D possibly TRBD1 on 6 matching bases. The CDR3 runs 16 residues. Germline loops: CDR1 LNHDA, CDR2 SQIVND (reference sequence). V dropped 5 bases and J dropped 2 bases, with 17 bases sitting between them. CDR3 DNA sequence: TGTGCCAGTAGTTCCCGCGGACAGACCTCCACAGATACGCAGTATTTT. This codes for CASSSRGQTSTDTQYF. Supplemented by reference TRBV19 and TRBJ2-3, the full variable domain reads DGGITQSPKYLFRKEGQNVTLSCEQNLNHDAMYWYRQDPGQGLRLIYYSQIVNDFQKGDIAEGYSVSREKKESFPLTVTSAQKNPTAFYLCASSSRGQTSTDTQYFGPGTRLTVL.

This chain uses TRBV30 with TRBJ1-6; D gene ambiguous. V was trimmed by 5 bases and J by 4 bases, leaving 9 bases between them. The germline V gene encodes CDR1 GTSNPN and CDR2 SVGIG (reference sequence). This CDR3 comprises 13 residues. CDR3 residues: CAWDVAYNSPLHF. Written as DNA, the CDR3 is TGTGCCTGGGACGTCGCTTATAATTCACCCCTCCACTTT.

The count of this clone is one. The chain recombines TRBV7-9 with TRBJ2-7; 7 bases match TRBD1. CDR3 size: 15 residues. Germline loops: CDR1 SEHNR, CDR2 FQNEAQ (reference sequence). V lost 2 bases to trimming and J lost 0 bases; unmatched junction nucleotides: 4. The CDR3 DNA reads TGTGCCAGCAGCTTAAAGGGACAGAGCTCCTACGAGCAGTACTTC. Its translation is CASSLKGQSSYEQYF.

The chain carries TRBV10-3 and TRBJ2-1, with 7 bases fitting TRBD2. The V segment lost 7 bases and the J segment 5 bases; nucleotides outside the gene matches: 8. This CDR3 is built from 14 residues. Germline V CDR1 and CDR2: ENHRY, SYGVKD. The CDR3 nucleotides are TGTGCCATCACCCCTAGCGGATCTAACAATGAGCAGTTCTTC. Amino acids: CAITPSGSNNEQFF.

The chain couples TRBV11-2 to TRBJ1-6; D gene ambiguous. V lost 1 base, J lost 7 bases, and 8 bases lay in between. CDR3 length equals 14 residues. Looked up from germline, CDR1 is SGHAT and CDR2 is FQNNGV. CDR3 amino acids: CASSLGSLNSPLHF. The DNA of the CDR3 is TGTGCCAGCAGCTTAGGCAGCCTAAATTCACCCCTCCACTTT.

The chain has TRBV2 and TRBJ2-7, with a weak D call TRBD2 (6 bases). V lost 3 bases and J lost 4, with 13 bases in between. Germline V gene data show CDR1 as SNHLY and CDR2 as FYNNEI. The CDR3 extends over 14 amino acids. CDR3 protein: CASSEGGKGYEQYF. CDR3 DNA sequence: TGTGCCAGCAGTGAGGGCGGGAAGGGGTACGAGCAGTACTTC.